This TCR beta chain comes out of a study of shared clonotypes between healthy human individuals. Study-level points and caveats: Sampling covered nothing but blood. Tissue TCR repertoires likely differ from those found in blood. Several donors held about 5% of naive CD4 clonotypes in common. Donor scarcity curtailed the genetic and exposure-history diversity represented herein.

Repertoires were generated with immunoSEQ multiplex PCR, while TCRdb's copy carries only in-frame clones and drops some. The sample records more than 2 million clones, under 97% being singletons. V shed 1 base and J shed 1 base, with 14 bases lying between them. Per the germline V gene, CDR1 is SGHTA and CDR2 is FQGNSA. The CDR3 is 16 amino acids. Into CD45RA+ naive and CD45RA-negative memory subsets, the CD4+ cells were split. This clone was detected only once. Its cognate antigen is unknown. Sequences were obtained from naive CD4+ T cells sorted from blood. Subset here: CD45RA+ positively selected. The genes are TRBV7-2 and TRBJ2-7; D remains unclear. This receptor was identified in a man aged 18 to 35 in good health. The CDR3 loop is CASSLGVVGGSYEQYF. CDR3 bases: TGTGCCAGCAGCTTAGGTGTTGTGGGTGGGTCCTACGAGCAGTACTTC.